This T cell receptor beta chain emerged from a study of T-cell reconstitution after alpha-beta-depleted transplantation in children. During its preparation, the TCRbeta library received unique molecular identifiers. A single record per CDR3 protein comes from TCRdb applying MiXCR to the PCR reads. This table has more than 150,000 distinct CDR3 sequences, over 5.5% appearing once. This clonotype was recorded a few times. V was trimmed by 6 bases and J by 4 bases, leaving 12 bases between them. The CDR3 has 13 residues. Germline CDR1 reads MNHNS; CDR2 reads SASEGT. The chain joins TRBV6-1 to TRBJ1-1; D gene uncertain. The specimen was PBMCs from the stem cell graft donor, collected from the stem cell graft. This sequence was found in a human donor who donated a stem cell graft to a child with Wiskott-Aldrich syndrome. The CDR3 here is CASRGAGSTEAFF. The DNA for the CDR3 is TGTGCCAGCAGAGGAGCCGGGAGCACTGAAGCTTTCTTT.